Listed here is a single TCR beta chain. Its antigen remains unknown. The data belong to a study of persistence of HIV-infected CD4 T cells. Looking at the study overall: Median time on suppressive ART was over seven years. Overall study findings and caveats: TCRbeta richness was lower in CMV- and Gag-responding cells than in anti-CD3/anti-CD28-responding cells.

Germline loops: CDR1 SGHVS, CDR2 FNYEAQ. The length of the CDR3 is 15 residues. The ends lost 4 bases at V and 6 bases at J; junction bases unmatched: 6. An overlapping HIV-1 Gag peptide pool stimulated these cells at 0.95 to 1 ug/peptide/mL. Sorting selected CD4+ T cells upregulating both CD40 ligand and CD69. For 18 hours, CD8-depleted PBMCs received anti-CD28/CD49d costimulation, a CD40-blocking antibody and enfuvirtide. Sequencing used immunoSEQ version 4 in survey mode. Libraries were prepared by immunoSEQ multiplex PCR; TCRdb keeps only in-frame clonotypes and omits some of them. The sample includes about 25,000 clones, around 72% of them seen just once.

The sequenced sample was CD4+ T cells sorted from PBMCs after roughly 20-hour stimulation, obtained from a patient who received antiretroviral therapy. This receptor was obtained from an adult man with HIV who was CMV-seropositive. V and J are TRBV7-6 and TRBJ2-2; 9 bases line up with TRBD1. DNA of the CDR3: TGTGCCAGCAGCTCCACCGGGACAGGGCCCGGGGAGCTGTTTTTT. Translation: CASSSTGTGPGELFF.